What follows describes a single TCR beta chain. What it binds is not known. These data are taken from a study of CD8+ T cells in alopecia areata. Across the whole study: Treated patients were scored for severity by percent of scalp affected. Study-wide results and caveats: Scalp lesions, especially in alopecia totalis/universalis, had higher clonality than normal scalp. Unlike in mice, where it was clearer, TCR sharing across patients was less clear, possibly HLA-related.

RNA, once extracted, was reverse transcribed into cDNA for use as the sequencing template. Produced via immunoSEQ multiplex PCR; TCRdb's table is partial and in-frame only. This sample yields fewer than 350,000 clones, of which about three fifths are seen a single time; approximately 1.7% belongs to the top ten. This sample's treatment: oral pan-JAK inhibitor, 5-10 mg twice daily. From alopecia areata patients, lesional scalp punch biopsies and peripheral blood were collected. The CDR3 runs 14 residues. The germline V gene encodes CDR1 SQVTM and CDR2 ANQGSEA. J lost 1 base, V lost 6 bases, and 6 bases had no gene match.

The source is a human donor with alopecia areata. The sequences come from CD4+ T cells sorted from blood, collected at week 24, from a patient treated with tofacitinib. The chain joins TRBV29-1 to TRBJ2-3; 8 bases are a match to TRBD2. The CDR3 loop is CSVRLAYGTDTQYF. The CDR3 DNA reads TGCAGCGTCAGACTAGCGTATGGCACAGATACGCAGTATTTT.